In this sample, the clone carrying this T cell receptor (beta chain) turned up once. The sample is drawn from a study of blood T cell repertoires in COVID-19. Study at large: Acute and convalescent COVID-19 samples came from the United States, Italy and Spain.

In the original processing: Amplification with reference gene primers provided the estimates of nucleated cell counts. Assay used: immunoSEQ multiplex PCR; TCRdb lists only in-frame clones, some missing. The D gene and trimming were derived from the DNA, and the V and J assignments and clone size from that table. This sample has about 280,000 clones, with 83% found just once. Germline CDR1 SGHNT, CDR2 YYREEE (reference sequence). V lost 4 bases and J 6 bases, leaving 11 bases between the germline ends. CDR3 length: 13 amino acids. The chain carries TRBV5-4 and TRBJ2-1; the D gene is possibly TRBD1 (6 bases). Sequenced input: peripheral blood. The sequence was obtained from a woman in her fifties or sixties who had recovered from COVID-19. The CDR3 sequence: CASSPGDTNEQFF. For the CDR3, the DNA is TGTGCCAGCAGCCCCGGGGACACCAATGAGCAGTTCTTC.